These 29 T cell receptor beta chains originate from one sample sequenced in a study of T cell responses to AZD1222 COVID-19 vaccine. Some clones are missing from TCRdb's copy, which holds only in-frame ones; the method was immunoSEQ multiplex PCR. The table lists 110,000 to 150,000 clones, 85% to 95% of them singletons. This specimen consisted of peripheral blood, obtained on day 0 of AZD1222 vaccination. These receptors were collected from an adult in good health.

The V and J genes are TRBV9 and TRBJ2-1; possibly TRBD2 for D (6 bases). The CDR3 runs to 17 residues. V was pared by 4 bases and J by 8 bases, with 25 bases between. Per the germline V gene, CDR1 is SGDLS and CDR2 is YYNGEE. CDR3: CASSSHLGGPSRDEQFF. In DNA, the CDR3 is TGTGCCAGCAGCTCTCATCTGGGGGGACCTAGTAGGGATGAGCAGTTCTTC.

The genes are TRBV2 and TRBJ2-7, with no clear D. The germline V and J ends were trimmed by 6 bases and 2 bases, with 8 bases remaining between them. Looked up from germline, CDR1 is SNHLY and CDR2 is FYNNEI. This CDR3 region has 12 residues. The CDR3 nucleotides are TGTGCCAGCAGGCGAGATACCTACGAGCAGTACTTC. Translated: CASRRDTYEQYF.

The V call is TRBV19, the J call TRBJ1-6, with D uncertain. Germline V CDR1 and CDR2: LNHDA, SQIVND (reference sequence). This CDR3 has 14 residues. Trimming removed 5 bases at V and 8 bases at J, with 13 bases between. The CDR3 DNA is TGTGCCAGTAGTTGGAACAGACGAGATTCACCCCTCCACTTT. It encodes CASSWNRRDSPLHF. Based on the CDR3 plus reference TRBV19 and TRBJ1-6, the full variable domain is DGGITQSPKYLFRKEGQNVTLSCEQNLNHDAMYWYRQDPGQGLRLIYYSQIVNDFQKGDIAEGYSVSREKKESFPLTVTSAQKNPTAFYLCASSWNRRDSPLHFGNGTRLTVT.

This rearrangement joins TRBV9 to TRBJ1-5, with a possible D match to TRBD1 (6 bases). The CDR3 sequence is 15 residues long. CDR1 is SGDLS and CDR2 is YYNGEE in the germline V gene. Trimming removed 4 bases from V and 4 bases from J, with 15 bases in between. CDR3: CASSREGQKNQPQHF. Written as DNA, the CDR3 is TGTGCCAGCAGCCGAGAAGGACAGAAGAATCAGCCCCAGCATTTT.

The chain combines TRBV6-7 with TRBJ1-6; D is unclear. TRBV6-7 is an ORF for which the function is uncertain. This CDR3 contains 15 residues. The ends were cut back, 6 bases at V and 7 bases at J, with 16 bases in the middle. CDR3 in amino acids: CASSPGQTLNSPLHF. In nucleotides, the CDR3 is TGTGCCAGCAGCCCGGGCCAAACCCTGAATTCACCCCTCCACTTT.

The chain joins TRBV5-6 to TRBJ1-1; 8 bases agree with TRBD1. Germline CDR1 and CDR2: SGHDT and YYEEEE. The trim removed 3 bases at V and 4 bases at J, leaving 8 bases unmatched. The CDR3 has 15 residues. As DNA, the CDR3 is TGTGCCAGCAGCTGGCTGACAGGGGAGGGCACTGAAGCTTTCTTT. Amino acid sequence: CASSWLTGEGTEAFF. The full variable domain, completed using reference TRBV5-6 and TRBJ1-1, is DAGVTQSPTHLIKTRGQQVTLRCSPKSGHDTVSWYQQALGQGPQFIFQYYEEEERQRGNFPDRFSGHQFPNYSSELNVNALLLGDSALYLCASSWLTGEGTEAFFGQGTRLTVV.

This clone was seen only once. The V call is TRBV7-3, the J call TRBJ1-2, with D uncertain. Per the germline V gene, CDR1 is SGHTA and CDR2 is FQGTGA. This CDR3 is 14 amino acids long. The V end was cut by 2 bases, the J end by 4 bases, with 11 bases between. The CDR3 DNA reads TGTGCCAGCAGCTTATCCCCAGACATCTATGGCTACACCTTC. Translating gives CASSLSPDIYGYTF.

The chain combines TRBV20-1 with TRBJ2-5; unclear D gene. There are 16 residues in the CDR3. The ends were cut back, 3 bases at V and 1 base at J, with 18 bases in the middle. CDR1 DFQATT and CDR2 SNEGSKA come from the germline V gene (reference sequence). This CDR3 reads CSASSAGPLSQETQYF. CDR3 in DNA: TGCAGTGCTAGTTCGGCAGGCCCTTTAAGCCAAGAGACCCAGTACTTC.

This clone was found once. The genes are TRBV4-1 and TRBJ1-2; D is ambiguous. The CDR3 consists of 13 residues. V shed 6 bases and J shed 3 bases, with 11 bases lying between them. CDR1 is MGHRA and CDR2 is YSYEKL in the germline V gene. CDR3 sequence reads: CASSTQEDYGYTF. The CDR3 bases are TGCGCCAGCAGTACCCAGGAGGACTATGGCTACACCTTC.

This chain links TRBV11-2 with TRBJ2-1; 7 bases map to TRBD1. After removal of 5 bases from V and 2 bases from J, the junction contained 9 bases not matched to a gene. The CDR3 covers 16 residues. Germline lookup yields CDR1 SGHAT and CDR2 FQNNGV. This chain's CDR3 is CASSPTTGFAYNEQFF. CDR3 sequence (DNA): TGTGCCAGCAGCCCGACGACAGGGTTCGCCTACAATGAGCAGTTCTTC.

The V gene is TRBV15, the J gene TRBJ1-1, with 10 bases fitting TRBD1. CDR1 is LNHNV and CDR2 is YYDKDF in the germline V gene (reference sequence). This CDR3 has 14 residues. Trimming removed 0 bases from V and 11 bases from J; junction bases left unmatched: 6. The CDR3 coding sequence is TGTGCCACCAGCAGAGATTTGGGGACAGGGGACGCTTTCTTT. Translated: CATSRDLGTGDAFF.

The table lists this clone with a few counts. V gene TRBV11-2 combines with J gene TRBJ2-7, with D possibly matching TRBD1 (5 bases). Trimming stripped 0 bases from V and 6 bases from J, with 6 bases between. The germline CDR1 and CDR2 sequences are SGHAT and FQNNGV. The CDR3 consists of 12 residues. In DNA, the CDR3 is TGTGCCAGCAGCTTAGAACAGGCCGAGCAGTACTTC. Its protein product is CASSLEQAEQYF.

V and J are TRBV21-1 and TRBJ2-7; the table's D gene call, TRBD2, was not cross checked with the DNA. TRBV21-1 is a documented pseudogene. The CDR3 is 17 amino acids. The DNA of the CDR3 is TGTGCCAGCAGCAAAGGGTGGCGAGCGGGGGACTCCTACGAGCAGTACTTC. It specifies CASSKGWRAGDSYEQYF.

The V and J genes are TRBV5-6 and TRBJ1-2; D uncertain. Per the germline V gene, CDR1 is SGHDT and CDR2 is YYEEEE. V gave up 4 bases and J gave up 4 bases, with 5 bases separating them. The CDR3 spans 11 residues. CDR3 nucleotide sequence: TGTGCCAGCAGCGTGGGCTATGGCTACACCTTC. Its protein is CASSVGYGYTF.

The count of this clone is one. The J gene is TRBJ1-1, the V gene TRBV5-1; TRBD1 matches at 10 bases. The CDR3 has 17 residues. J gave up 3 bases and V 3 bases, and 11 bases lay outside the gene matches. In germline, CDR1 is SGHRS, CDR2 YFSETQ. This CDR3 is CASSSVGDRGLYTEAFF. Here the CDR3 DNA reads TGCGCCAGCAGCTCAGTTGGGGACAGGGGATTGTACACTGAAGCTTTCTTT.

V gene TRBV7-8 combines with J gene TRBJ1-3, with a tentative D call TRBD1 (5 bases). Germline V gene lookup returns CDR1 SGHVS and CDR2 FQNEAQ. With 6 bases removed from V and 0 bases from J, the gap between germline ends came to 9 bases. The CDR3 totals 14 residues. The CDR3 region has the DNA TGTGCCAGCAGGGGGACGGTCTCTGGAAACACCATATATTTT. This gives the protein CASRGTVSGNTIYF.

V gene TRBV2 combines with J gene TRBJ1-1, with 8 positions matching TRBD1. V lost 8 bases to trimming and J lost 1 base; unmatched junction nucleotides: 6. The CDR3 totals 14 residues. CDR1 SNHLY and CDR2 FYNNEI come from the germline V gene. The CDR3 coding sequence is TGTGCCAGCGACAGGGGAGAAGGGAACACTGAAGCTTTCTTT. Translation: CASDRGEGNTEAFF. Full variable domain (rest looked up from reference TRBV2 and TRBJ1-1): EPEVTQTPSHQVTQMGQEVILRCVPISNHLYFYWYRQILGQKVEFLVSFYNNEISEKSEIFDDQFSVERPDGSNFTLKIRSTKLEDSAMYFCASDRGEGNTEAFFGQGTRLTVV.

The chain combines TRBV7-2 with TRBJ1-1; 7 bases agree with TRBD1. The V gene's germline CDR1 is SGHTA and CDR2 FQGNSA. V trimming: 2 bases; J trimming: 3 bases; junction bases outside the gene matches: 3. There are 14 residues in the CDR3. The CDR3 region has the DNA TGTGCCAGCAGCTTATTGACAGGGTACACTGAAGCTTTCTTT. This translates into CASSLLTGYTEAFF.

This clone showed up just once. The chain employs TRBV18 and TRBJ1-2; D is ambiguous. The ends were cut back, 3 bases at V and 13 bases at J, with 15 bases in the middle. Germline V gives CDR1 KGHSH, CDR2 LQKENI. This CDR3 spans 12 amino acids. The CDR3 region has the DNA TGTGCCAGCTCACCGTCATCTACGTCGCCCACCTTC. Its translation is CASSPSSTSPTF.

The rearrangement uses TRBV9 and TRBJ2-1; 9 positions match TRBD1. Germline V CDR1 and CDR2: SGDLS, YYNGEE. Losses at the gene ends were 4 bases for V and 0 bases for J; bases not matched to a gene: 17. This CDR3 is built from 20 residues. In DNA form, the CDR3 reads TGTGCCAGCAGCCCAAGTAGGGGACAGGGATTAATCAGCTCCTACAATGAGCAGTTCTTC. Translated, it gives CASSPSRGQGLISSYNEQFF.

V is TRBV6-5 and J is TRBJ1-3; D gene unclear. Trimming left V 0 bases short and J 4 bases short, with 13 bases between. This CDR3 has 16 amino acids. Germline assignment: CDR1 MNHEY and CDR2 SVGAGI. The CDR3 is CASSYSWAGTGNTIYF. DNA for the CDR3: TGTGCCAGCAGTTACTCTTGGGCAGGTACCGGAAACACCATATATTTT.

This chain connects TRBV6-5 to TRBJ1-2; 9 positions match TRBD1. Germline V gene lookup returns CDR1 MNHEY and CDR2 SVGAGI. V trimming: 5 bases; J trimming: 4 bases; junction bases outside the gene matches: 2. The CDR3 length is 13 residues. The chain's CDR3 is CASSQDRGYGYTF. The CDR3 DNA sequence: TGTGCCAGCAGTCAGGACAGGGGCTATGGCTACACCTTC.

This clone has only one observation. V gene TRBV6-5 combines with J gene TRBJ1-3; TRBD1 is a possible D gene (6 bases). Trimming cost V 0 bases and J 6 bases, with 15 bases left between them. The CDR3 runs to 16 residues. The germline gives CDR1 MNHEY, CDR2 SVGAGI. The CDR3 protein is CASSYSIQQGPNTIYF. CDR3 DNA: TGTGCCAGCAGTTACTCGATCCAGCAGGGGCCAAACACCATATATTTT.

This rearrangement joins TRBV6-5 to TRBJ1-6; 7 bases are a match to TRBD1. Germline V lookup: CDR1 MNHEY, CDR2 SVGAGI. V lost 7 bases and J lost 7; bases outside the gene matches: 7. The CDR3 has 14 amino acids. CDR3 region: CASKIRGGNSPLHF. As DNA, the CDR3 is TGTGCCAGCAAGATCAGGGGGGGAAATTCACCCCTCCACTTT.

J is TRBJ1-2 and V is TRBV7-9; no reliable D call. The CDR3 has 14 amino acids. V dropped 5 bases and J dropped 4 bases, with 14 bases sitting between them. Germline-derived CDR1 and CDR2 are SEHNR and FQNEAQ (reference sequence). As DNA, the CDR3 is TGTGCCAGCAGCACAGTGAGTTACTCCTATGGCTACACCTTC. This sequence encodes CASSTVSYSYGYTF.

This rearrangement joins TRBV3-1 (or the pseudogene TRBV3-2) to TRBJ2-3, with 10 nucleotides matching TRBD2. The germline V gene encodes CDR1 LGHDT and CDR2 YNNKEL (reference sequence). The J segment lost 3 bases and the V segment lost 1 base, leaving 7 bases of the junction unmatched. The CDR3 length is 17 residues. As DNA, the CDR3 is TGTGCCAGCAGCCAAGTGTTTAGCGGGGGGTCGACAGATACGCAGTATTTT. Amino acids: CASSQVFSGGSTDTQYF.

The chain is built from TRBV10-1 and TRBJ1-5, with 7 bases aligning to TRBD1. The V and J ends lost 6 bases and 5 bases, in that order; junction bases with no gene match: 13. The germline V gene has CDR1 WNHNN and CDR2 SYGVQD (reference sequence). CDR3 length: 16 residues. CDR3 residues: CASSPNGDRVDQPQHF. The CDR3 coding sequence is TGCGCCAGCAGCCCCAATGGGGACAGAGTGGATCAGCCCCAGCATTTT.

V gene TRBV3-1 (or the pseudogene TRBV3-2) combines with J gene TRBJ1-2; D might be TRBD1 (5 bases). This CDR3 has 14 residues. Germline lookup yields CDR1 LGHDT and CDR2 YNNKEL (reference sequence). Trimming shortened V by 0 bases and J by 4 bases, and 9 bases separated the two germline ends. CDR3 sequence (DNA): TGTGCCAGCAGCCAAGAAACAGGCTTCTATGGCTACACCTTC. This codes for CASSQETGFYGYTF.

The V gene is TRBV5-1, the J gene TRBJ2-3; TRBD2 agrees at 14 bases. CDR1 SGHRS and CDR2 YFSETQ come from the germline V gene. The CDR3 spans 17 residues. Trimming at V came to 2 bases and at J to 3 bases, leaving 5 bases not matched to a gene. CDR3 in amino acids: CASSFRLAGGITDTQYF. CDR3 DNA sequence: TGCGCCAGCAGCTTCCGACTAGCGGGGGGGATTACAGATACGCAGTATTTT.